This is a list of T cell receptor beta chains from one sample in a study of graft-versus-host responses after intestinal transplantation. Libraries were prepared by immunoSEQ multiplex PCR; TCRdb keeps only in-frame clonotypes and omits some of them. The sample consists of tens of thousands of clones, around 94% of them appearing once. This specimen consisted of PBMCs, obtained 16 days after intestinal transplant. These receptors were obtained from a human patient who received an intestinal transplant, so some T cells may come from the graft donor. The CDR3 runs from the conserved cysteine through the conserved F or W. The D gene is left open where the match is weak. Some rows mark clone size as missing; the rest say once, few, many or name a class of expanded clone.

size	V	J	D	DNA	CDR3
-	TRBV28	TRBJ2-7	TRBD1	TGTGCCAGTTTTTCACCCAGACAGGGACACGAGCAGTACTTC	CASFSPRQGHEQYF
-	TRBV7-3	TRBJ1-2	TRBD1	TGTGCCAGCAGCTCGACAGGGGGCAAGGATGGCTACACCTTC	CASSSTGGKDGYTF
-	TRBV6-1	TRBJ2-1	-	TGTGCCAGCAACGGGGGCGGGAAAAACTACAATGAGCAGTTCTTC	CASNGGGKNYNEQFF
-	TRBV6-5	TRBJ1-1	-	TGTGCCAGCTCAGGGTTGGACACTGAAGCTTTCTTT	CASSGLDTEAFF
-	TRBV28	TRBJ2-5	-	TGTGCCAGCAGTCCGGAGGGAAAACAGACCCAGTACTTC	CASSPEGKQTQYF
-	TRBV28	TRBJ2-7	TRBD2	TGTGCCAGCAGTATAGCTAGCGGAAGCTCCTACGAGCAGTACTTC	CASSIASGSSYEQYF
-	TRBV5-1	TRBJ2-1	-	TGCGCCAGCAGTATTGCGCGGTACGGCTCCTACAATGAGCAGTTCTTC	CASSIARYGSYNEQFF
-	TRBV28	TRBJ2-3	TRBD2	TGTGCCAGCAGTTTTACGACTAGCGGGAGGGCCTCTGCAGATACGCAGTATTTT	CASSFTTSGRASADTQYF
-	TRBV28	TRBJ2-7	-	TGTGCCAGCACCCAAGACAGTTCCTACGAGCAGTACTTC	CASTQDSSYEQYF
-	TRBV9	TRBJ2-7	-	TGTGCCAGCAGCGTAGACGGCCACGAGCAGTACTTC	CASSVDGHEQYF
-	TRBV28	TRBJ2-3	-	TGTGCCAGCAGTTTAATCGGACAGCCTTCTAGCACAGATACGCAGTATTTT	CASSLIGQPSSTDTQYF
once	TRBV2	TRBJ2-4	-	TGTGCCAGCAGCCAAGGACTAGCCAAAAACATTCAGTACTTC	CASSQGLAKNIQYF
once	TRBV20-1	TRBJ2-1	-	TGCAGTGCTAGACCGGGACAGCAGTTCTTC	CSARPGQQFF
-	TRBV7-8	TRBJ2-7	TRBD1	TGTGCCAGCAGCTCGGGACAGCTCTACGAGCAGTACTTC	CASSSGQLYEQYF
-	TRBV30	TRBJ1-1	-	TGTGCCTGGAGATGGGGGGAGTCGGCTTTCTTT	CAWRWGESAFF
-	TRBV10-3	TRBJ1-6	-	TGTGCCATCAGTGATGGCAGGGGTTTATTTTTCGATTCACCCCTCCACTTT	CAISDGRGLFFDSPLHF
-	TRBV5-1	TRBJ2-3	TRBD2	TGCGCCAGCAGACGCACCGGGACTAGCGGGAGGTCAAGCACAGATACGCAGTATTTT	CASRRTGTSGRSSTDTQYF
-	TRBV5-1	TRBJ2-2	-	TGCGCCAGCAGCTACTACGGGGAGTCGACCGGGGAGCTGTTTTTT	CASSYYGESTGELFF
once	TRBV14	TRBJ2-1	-	TGTGCCAGCAGCCAAGTCCGGGGGTATGAGCAGTTCTTC	CASSQVRGYEQFF
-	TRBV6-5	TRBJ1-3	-	TGTGCCAGCAGTTACAAACTTTCTGGAAACACCATATATTTT	CASSYKLSGNTIYF
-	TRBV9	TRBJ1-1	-	TGTGCCAGCAGCGAACGAGCAAACAGGAACACTGAAGCTTTCTTT	CASSERANRNTEAFF
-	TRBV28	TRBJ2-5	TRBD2	TGTGCCAGCAGTTTCCGGGCGGGAGGCGAGACCCAGTACTTC	CASSFRAGGETQYF
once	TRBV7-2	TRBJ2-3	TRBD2	TGTGCCAGCAGGTATTCCACTAGCGGCGTAATCCCGGATACGCAGTATTTT	CASRYSTSGVIPDTQYF
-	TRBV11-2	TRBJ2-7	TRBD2	TGTGCCAGCAGTCTTGGACTAGCGGACATCTACGAGCAGTACTTC	CASSLGLADIYEQYF
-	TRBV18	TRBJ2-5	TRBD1	TGTGCCAGCTCGCAAGGGACAGCGATACAAGAGACCCAGTACTTC	CASSQGTAIQETQYF
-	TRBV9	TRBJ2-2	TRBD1	TGTGCCAGCAGCGCCCAGGACAGGGGGATGCCCCCGGCCGGGGAGCTGTTTTTT	CASSAQDRGMPPAGELFF
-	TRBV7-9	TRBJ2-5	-	TGTGCCAGCAGCTTAGTAGGGGGGTCGGGCAGAGAGACCCAGTACTTC	CASSLVGGSGRETQYF
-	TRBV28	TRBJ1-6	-	TGTGCCAGCAGTTTTGGGATTTCACCCCTCCACTTT	CASSFGISPLHF
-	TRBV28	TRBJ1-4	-	TGTGCCAGCAGTCCACGGGGCGCAACTAATGAAAAACTGTTTTTT	CASSPRGATNEKLFF
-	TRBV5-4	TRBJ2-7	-	TGTGCCAGCAGCATGGGCCACCGGGACATTCCTTACGAGCAGTACTTC	CASSMGHRDIPYEQYF
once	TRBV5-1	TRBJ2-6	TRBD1	TGCGCCAGCAGCTACAGGACAGGGTTCTCTGGGGCCAACGTCCTGACTTTC	CASSYRTGFSGANVLTF
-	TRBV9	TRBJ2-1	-	TGTGCCAGCAGCCGGACAGCCTACAATGAGCAGTTCTTC	CASSRTAYNEQFF
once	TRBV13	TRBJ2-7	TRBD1	TGTGCCAGCAGCGGACAGGGCACCTACGAGCAGTACTTC	CASSGQGTYEQYF
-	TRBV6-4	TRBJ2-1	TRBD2	TGTGCCAGCAGTGACTCAACTAGCGGGAGGAATGAGCAGTTCTTC	CASSDSTSGRNEQFF
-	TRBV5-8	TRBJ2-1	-	TGTGCCAGCAGCCCCGTGGTGGGCAATGAGCAGTTCTTC	CASSPVVGNEQFF
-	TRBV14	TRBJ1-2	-	TGTGCCAGCAGCCAAATAATGGGAACAGACTATGGCTACACCTTC	CASSQIMGTDYGYTF
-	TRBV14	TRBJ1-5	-	TGTGCCAGCAGCCCCGGACTCAATCAGCCCCAGCATTTT	CASSPGLNQPQHF
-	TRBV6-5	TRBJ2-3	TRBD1	TGTGCCAGCAGCAAAGAGACAGGGGGCGCAGATACGCAGTATTTT	CASSKETGGADTQYF
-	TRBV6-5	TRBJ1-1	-	TGTGCCAGCAGTTACAACAATCCGGCTGAAGCTTTCTTT	CASSYNNPAEAFF
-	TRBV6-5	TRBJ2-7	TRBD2	TGTGCCAGCAGTTACACTAGCGGCTACGAGCAGTACTTC	CASSYTSGYEQYF
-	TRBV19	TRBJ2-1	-	TGTGCCAGTAGCGAACGGCAGTTTGGGGCTAATGAGCAGTTCTTC	CASSERQFGANEQFF
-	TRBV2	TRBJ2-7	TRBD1	TGTGCCAGCAGCTGGGACAGGCGAAACGAGCAGTACTTC	CASSWDRRNEQYF
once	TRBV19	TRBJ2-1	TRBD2	TGTGCCAGTAGTCGGACTAGCGGGAGTAGGGGCTACAATGAGCAGTTCTTC	CASSRTSGSRGYNEQFF